What follows are 2 T cell receptor beta chains derived from one specimen sequenced in a study of post-analysis software for immune sequencing data. The authors incorporated unique molecular identifiers into the TCR beta cDNA libraries. In TCRdb, the PCR reads were re-called with MiXCR into one record per CDR3 protein. The repertoire consists of fewer than 700,000 distinct CDR3 sequences, with roughly 45% occurring once and the leading ten covering 1.7%. Regarding the study as a whole: Higher frequency in patients than in controls was seen for about five TRBV segments, with TRBV5-6, TRBV5-1 and TRBV20-1 among them.

Their recognized antigens are unknown. What was sequenced was blood. The receptors here all came from a girl under 18 with multiple sclerosis.

This chain joins TRBV6-6 and TRBJ2-5; 11 bases match TRBD1. The germline V gene encodes CDR1 MNHNY and CDR2 SVGAGI (reference sequence). With 2 bases clipped from V and 4 bases from J, the junction kept 6 bases outside the gene matches. This CDR3 is built from 16 residues. The CDR3 DNA reads as TGTGCCAGCAGTTACCGTCGGACAGGGGGCGCAGAGACCCAGTACTTC. Its translation is CASSYRRTGGAETQYF.

The chain joins TRBV5-5 to TRBJ2-1; 9 bases align to TRBD2. V shed 1 base, J shed 7 bases, and the junction held 3 bases outside the gene matches. Per germline, CDR1 SGHKS and CDR2 YYEKEE (reference sequence). The CDR3 sequence is 14 residues long. CDR3 coding DNA: TGTGCCAGCAGCTTGAATAGCGGGAGAAATGAGCAGTTCTTC. Translation: CASSLNSGRNEQFF.